This T cell receptor beta chain was sequenced during a study of cytomegalovirus exposure and HLA in healthy donors. The study, taken as a whole, reports: Being productive about 90% or about 30% of the time was typical of most TCR beta V segments in an earlier analysis. When the data were analyzed later, several of the most significant clusters appeared to be linked to common viral pathogens.

V was pared by 6 bases and J by 0 bases, with 6 bases of the junction left unmatched. CDR3 length: 16 residues. The germline V gene encodes CDR1 GTSNPN and CDR2 SVGIG (reference sequence). The primer mix had 60 Vbeta and 13 Jbeta primers. Measured with immunoSEQ multiplex PCR; TCRdb has only the in-frame clones, and not every one. Among 200,000 to 250,000 clones listed, 75% were seen once. About this clone itself: Its antigen is not known.

The source of this sequence is a woman aged 25 to 39 in good health and CMV-seronegative. The genes are TRBV30 and TRBJ1-6, with 9 bases aligning to TRBD1. The material sequenced was PBMCs. The CDR3 loop is CACRGTGSSYNSPLHF. For the CDR3, the DNA is TGTGCCTGTCGGGGGACAGGGAGCTCCTATAATTCACCCCTCCACTTT. Drawing the rest from reference TRBV30 and TRBJ1-6, the complete variable domain is SQTIHQWPATLVQPVGSPLSLECTVEGTSNPNLYWYRQAAGRGLQLLFYSVGIGQISSEVPQNLSASRPQDRQFILSSKKLLLSDSGFYLCACRGTGSSYNSPLHFGNGTRLTVT.